The rows below give T cell receptor beta chains drawn from one sample of a study of patients and donors after allogeneic stem cell transplantation. TCRdb ran MiXCR on the RT-PCR reads and lists one entry per CDR3 protein. There are a few hundred thousand distinct CDR3 sequences in the sample; 13% to 15% occur only once, and approximately 10% lies in the top ten. The sequenced sample consisted of blood, either unsorted or a sorted T cell fraction (not recorded which). Receptors were obtained from a human donor who was either an allogeneic HSCT recipient or a stem cell or donor lymphocyte infusion donor (not recorded which). It is not recorded whose cells these are; they may come from a transplant donor. Each CDR3 is given with its conserved first and last residue. The D gene is left open where the match is weak. The listing skips clone size in some rows; elsewhere it reads once, few, many or a size class.

v_call	cdr3_length	d_call	j_call	clone_size	cdr3_aa	cdr3_nt
TRBV5-4	13	TRBD1	TRBJ2-7	NA	CASSTGQGWEQYF	TGTGCCAGCAGCACCGGACAGGGGTGGGAGCAGTACTTC
TRBV14	11	NA	TRBJ2-1	many	CASRGLNEQFF	TGTGCCAGCCGGGGCCTCAATGAGCAGTTCTTC
TRBV2	12	NA	TRBJ2-1	NA	CASKRDYNEQFF	TGTGCCAGCAAAAGGGATTACAATGAGCAGTTCTTC
TRBV7-9	12	NA	TRBJ2-7	few	CASSFQHYEQYF	TGTGCCAGCAGCTTCCAACACTACGAGCAGTACTTC
TRBV27	12	NA	TRBJ1-6	few	CASNRQNSPLHF	TGTGCCAGCAACCGACAGAATTCACCCCTCCACTTT
TRBV4-2	18	TRBD2	TRBJ2-3	NA	CASSRQTSGGPGVDTQYF	TGTGCCAGCAGCCGACAGACTAGCGGGGGGCCCGGGGTTGATACGCAGTATTTT
TRBV12-3/TRBV12-4	14	NA	TRBJ1-5	many	CASSFRGGGQPQHF	TGTGCCAGCAGTTTCCGGGGAGGCGGTCAGCCCCAGCATTTT
TRBV4-1	20	NA	TRBJ2-6	NA	CASSQVGFKGIRAGANVLTF	TGCGCCAGCAGCCAAGTGGGGTTTAAAGGGATACGAGCTGGGGCCAACGTCCTGACTTTC
TRBV5-1	15	NA	TRBJ2-5	many	CASSLGGRAGETQYF	TGCGCCAGCAGCTTGGGTGGGCGAGCGGGAGAGACCCAGTACTTC
TRBV15	15	TRBD1	TRBJ2-7	NA	CATSPGTGGRYEQYF	TGTGCCACCAGCCCCGGGACAGGGGGCAGATACGAGCAGTACTTC
TRBV7-2	12	TRBD1	TRBJ2-3	NA	CASEGAADTQYF	TGTGCCAGTGAGGGGGCGGCAGATACGCAGTATTTT
TRBV5-6	15	TRBD1	TRBJ2-1	NA	CASSSAGTGFYEQFF	TGTGCCAGCAGTTCGGCCGGGACAGGGTTCTATGAGCAGTTCTTC
TRBV20-1	16	NA	TRBJ1-6	many	CSAESTSSSYNSPLHF	TGCAGCGCGGAGAGCACATCAAGCTCCTATAATTCACCCCTCCACTTT
TRBV9	15	TRBD2	TRBJ2-7	few	CASSVGGAGDYEQYF	TGTGCCAGCAGCGTAGGGGGAGCGGGAGACTACGAGCAGTACTTC
TRBV9	15	NA	TRBJ2-1	NA	CASSGTGPKGPEQFF	TGTGCCAGCAGCGGAACCGGGCCCAAAGGTCCTGAGCAGTTCTTC
TRBV3-1	14	NA	TRBJ1-6	few	CASSQVGAHSPLHF	TGTGCCAGCAGCCAAGTAGGGGCGCATTCACCCCTCCACTTT
TRBV27	16	TRBD1	TRBJ2-2	NA	CASSFFGAGGLGELFF	TGTGCCAGCAGTTTCTTTGGGGCAGGGGGTCTCGGGGAGCTGTTTTTT
TRBV12-3/TRBV12-4	17	NA	TRBJ2-7	NA	CASSLYRAGLSSYEQYF	TGTGCCAGCAGTTTGTACCGCGCGGGCTTAAGCTCCTACGAGCAGTACTTC
TRBV5-1	14	NA	TRBJ1-1	few	CASSLAGDDAEAFF	TGCGCCAGCAGCTTGGCAGGGGATGACGCTGAAGCTTTCTTT
TRBV7-8	13	NA	TRBJ2-7	many	CASSSRQLYEQYF	TGTGCCAGCAGCTCGAGACAGCTCTACGAGCAGTACTTC
TRBV5-4	15	NA	TRBJ1-3	few	CASSWAGVSGNTIYF	TGTGCCAGCAGCTGGGCGGGAGTCTCTGGAAACACCATATATTTT
TRBV14	15	TRBD2	TRBJ2-5	NA	CASSPIWGGQETQYF	TGTGCCAGCAGCCCAATATGGGGGGGCCAAGAGACCCAGTACTTC
TRBV7-2	12	NA	TRBJ2-3	many	CASSFLGDTQYF	TGTGCCAGCAGCTTTCTCGGAGATACGCAGTATTTT
TRBV6-1	15	NA	TRBJ1-1	few	CASNRGGGWSTEAFF	TGTGCCAGCAACCGCGGGGGGGGGTGGAGCACTGAAGCTTTCTTT
TRBV12-3/TRBV12-4	14	NA	TRBJ2-2	NA	CASRPLGRVGELFF	TGTGCCAGCAGACCTCTAGGAAGGGTCGGGGAGCTGTTTTTT